Given below is one TCR beta chain in context. The antigen is not known. One entry per CDR3 protein, without DNA, is what TCRdb gives after re-calling the 5' RACE reads. The sample features some 340,000 distinct CDR3 sequences, with under 6.5% in its top ten. The data belong to a study of T cells expressing NK-cell markers. General study points: Over 5 donors had dominant NKG2C+ clonotypes that comprised about 1.0-8% of their CD8+ T cells.

The CDR3 totals 15 residues. Per the germline V gene, CDR1 is DFQATT and CDR2 is SNEGSKA (reference sequence). The V gene is TRBV20-1, the J gene TRBJ1-6; TCRdb indicates TRBD1, and absent DNA this call remains unverified. The sample consisted of blood T cells: a sorted CD56 or NKG2C T cell subset, CD4+ or CD8+ T cells, or bulk PBMC T cells (not recorded which). The sequence was obtained from a man aged 18 to 69 in good health. The chain's CDR3 is CSARERGGFISPLHF.